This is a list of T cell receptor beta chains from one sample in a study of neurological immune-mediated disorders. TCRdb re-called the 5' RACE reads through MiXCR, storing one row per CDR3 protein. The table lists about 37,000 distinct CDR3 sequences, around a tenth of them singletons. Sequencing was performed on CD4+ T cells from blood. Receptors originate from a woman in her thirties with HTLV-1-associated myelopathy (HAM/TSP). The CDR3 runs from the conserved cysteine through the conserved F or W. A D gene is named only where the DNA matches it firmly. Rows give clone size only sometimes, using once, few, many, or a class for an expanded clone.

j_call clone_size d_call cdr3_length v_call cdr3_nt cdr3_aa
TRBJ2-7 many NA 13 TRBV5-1 TGCGCCAGCAGTGGCGCTGGGCCTTACGAGCAGTACTTC CASSGAGPYEQYF
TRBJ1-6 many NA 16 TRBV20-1 TGCAGTGCTAGAGAGAGACGGACAGTTTCAAATTCACCCCTCCACTTT CSARERRTVSNSPLHF
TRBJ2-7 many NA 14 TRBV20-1 TGCAGTGCTAGAGATAACCGGAAAAGCTACGAGCAGTACTTC CSARDNRKSYEQYF
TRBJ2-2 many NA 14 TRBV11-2 TGTGCCAGCAGCTTAGTTTCAGATCCCGGGGAGCTGTTTTTT CASSLVSDPGELFF
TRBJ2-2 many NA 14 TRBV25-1 TGTGCCAGCACCCCCCACGGAAACACCGGGGAGCTGTTTTTT CASTPHGNTGELFF
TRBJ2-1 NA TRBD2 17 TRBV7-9 TGTGCCAGCAGCCCAAGACTAGCGGGGGGATACTACAATGAGCAGTTCTTC CASSPRLAGGYYNEQFF
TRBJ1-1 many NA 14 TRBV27 TGTGCCAGCAGTTTCTACAGAGGCGACACTGAAGCTTTCTTT CASSFYRGDTEAFF
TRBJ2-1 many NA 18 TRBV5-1 TGCGCCAGCAGCTTGGAGGGACTGGGGGGGCCGGGGGAAAATGAGCAGTTCTTC CASSLEGLGGPGENEQFF
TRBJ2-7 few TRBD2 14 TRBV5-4 TGTGCCAGCAGCCCCTTAGCGGGGGGCTACGAGCAGTACTTC CASSPLAGGYEQYF
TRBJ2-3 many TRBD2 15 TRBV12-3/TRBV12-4 TGTGCCAGCAGTACCCTTAGCGGGGGGGCAGATACGCAGTATTTT CASSTLSGGADTQYF
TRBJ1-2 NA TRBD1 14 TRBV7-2 TGTGCCAGCAGCTCACGACAGGGGACCTATGGCTACACCTTC CASSSRQGTYGYTF
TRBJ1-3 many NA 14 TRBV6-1 TGTGCCAGCAGTGAAGCTGGCCAGGGAAACACCATATATTTT CASSEAGQGNTIYF
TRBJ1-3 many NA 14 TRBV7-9 TGTGCCAGCAGCTTCGGGAGTACTGGAAACACCATATATTTT CASSFGSTGNTIYF
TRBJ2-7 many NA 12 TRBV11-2 TGTGCCAGCAGCTTTACCTCCTACGAGCAGTACTTC CASSFTSYEQYF
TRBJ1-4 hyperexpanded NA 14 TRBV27 TGTGCCAGCAGTTTTGGGCAGGCTAATGAAAAACTGTTTTTT CASSFGQANEKLFF
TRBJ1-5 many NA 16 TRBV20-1 TGCAGTGCTAGAGTCGGAGGATCAAATAGCAATCAGCCCCAGCATTTT CSARVGGSNSNQPQHF
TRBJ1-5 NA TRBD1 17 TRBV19 TGTGCCAGTACCTCGGCGAGGGGACAGGGATCCTCTCAGCCCCAGCATTTT CASTSARGQGSSQPQHF
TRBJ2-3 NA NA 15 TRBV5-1 TGTGCCAGCAGCACCCGAAAGGGCCCCACAGATACGCAGTATTTT CASSTRKGPTDTQYF
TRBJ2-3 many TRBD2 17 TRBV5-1 TGCGCCAGCAGCAAGGGGGGACTAGCGGGGATCACAGATACGCAGTATTTT CASSKGGLAGITDTQYF
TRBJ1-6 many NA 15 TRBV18 TGTGCCAGCTCACCACAGGGGTCGGGGAATTCACCCCTCCACTTT CASSPQGSGNSPLHF
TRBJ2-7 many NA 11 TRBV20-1 TGCAGTGCTAGTAGCACCTACGAGCAGTACTTC CSASSTYEQYF
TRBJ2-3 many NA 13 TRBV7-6 TGTGCCAGCAGCCTAGGGGGGCCAAATACGCAGTATTTT CASSLGGPNTQYF
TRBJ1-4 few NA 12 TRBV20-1 TGCAGTGCTAGCAGGGGAGGGGGAAAACTGTTTTTT CSASRGGGKLFF
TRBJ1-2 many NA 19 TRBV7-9 TGTGCCAGCAGCTTAGGCCGCTTCGGGGTAAGGATCCCTAACTATGGCTACACCTTC CASSLGRFGVRIPNYGYTF
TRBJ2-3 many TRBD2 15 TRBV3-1 TGTGCCAGCAGCCACTCTAGCGGGGACGGGGATACGCAGTATTTT CASSHSSGDGDTQYF
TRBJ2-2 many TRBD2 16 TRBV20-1 TGCAGTGCTAGATCGGGGGGGCGGGGGAACACCGGGGAGCTGTTTTTT CSARSGGRGNTGELFF
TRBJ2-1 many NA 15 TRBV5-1 TGCGCCAGCAGCTTGCTGGGGCCCTCCTACAATGAGCAGTTCTTC CASSLLGPSYNEQFF
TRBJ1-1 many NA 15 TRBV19 TGTGCCAGTAGTGACCCACAGGTGCAGAACACTGAAGCTTTCTTT CASSDPQVQNTEAFF
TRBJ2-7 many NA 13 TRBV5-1 TGCGCCAGCAGCTTTAACACAGGGCGGGAGCAGTACTTC CASSFNTGREQYF
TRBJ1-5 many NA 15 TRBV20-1 TGCAGTGCTCCAACAGGGAAGCCGGGCAATCAGCCCCAGCATTTT CSAPTGKPGNQPQHF
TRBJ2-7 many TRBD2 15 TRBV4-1 TGCGCCAGCAGCCAAGATGCGACTAGCCCATACGAGCAGTACTTC CASSQDATSPYEQYF
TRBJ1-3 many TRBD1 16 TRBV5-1 TGCGCCAGCAGCTTGTCGGGACAGGGTTCTGGAAACACCATATATTTT CASSLSGQGSGNTIYF
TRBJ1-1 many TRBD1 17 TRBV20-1 TGCAGTGCCCGGCATCTCGCATTCAGACAGGGAACCGCTGAAGCTTTCTTT CSARHLAFRQGTAEAFF
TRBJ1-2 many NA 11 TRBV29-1 TGCAGCGTTACAGGGAACTATGGCTACACCTTC CSVTGNYGYTF
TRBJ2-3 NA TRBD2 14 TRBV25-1 TGTGACAGCACATTAGCGGGGGGGATAGATACGCAGTATTTT CDSTLAGGIDTQYF
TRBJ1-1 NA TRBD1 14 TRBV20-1 TGCAGTACATTCCAAGGACAGGTGCTCACTGAAGCTTTCTTT CSTFQGQVLTEAFF
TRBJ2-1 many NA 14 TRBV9 TGTGCCAGCAGCCCCCCCGGGGTGGGTCGGCAGCTGTTCTTC CASSPPGVGRQLFF
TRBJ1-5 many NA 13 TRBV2 TGTGCCAGCAGCCCTCCGGGGTATCGGCCCCAGCATTTT CASSPPGYRPQHF
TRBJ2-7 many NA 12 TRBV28 TGTGTCACCGGGACGGGAGCCTACGAGCAGTACTTC CVTGTGAYEQYF
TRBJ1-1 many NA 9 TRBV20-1 TGCAGTGCTAGAGATAGGGCTTTCTTT CSARDRAFF
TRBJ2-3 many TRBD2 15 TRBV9 TGTGCCAGCAGCAGACTAGCGGAGGACCCGGCGGGGCAGTATTTT CASSRLAEDPAGQYF
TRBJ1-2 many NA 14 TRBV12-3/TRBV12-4 TGTGCCAGCAGTTTAGGGGCGGGGAACTATGGCTACACCTTC CASSLGAGNYGYTF